Shown below are 21 T cell receptor beta chains from a single sample sequenced in a study of cytomegalovirus exposure and HLA in healthy donors. The assay was immunoSEQ multiplex PCR, and TCRdb's table has in-frame clones only and misses some. The repertoire holds roughly 98,000 clones, 70% to 90% seen once, with 3.5% to 5% in the top ten. Sequenced material: PBMCs. The receptors originated from a woman under 40 in good health and CMV-seronegative.

The chain employs TRBV20-1 and TRBJ1-2; D ambiguous. Germline V gene data show CDR1 as DFQATT and CDR2 as SNEGSKA (reference sequence). CDR3 length: 11 residues. Trimming cost V 5 bases and J 2 bases, with 6 bases left between them. The CDR3 is CSAGLNYGYTF. Written as DNA, the CDR3 is TGCAGTGCTGGGCTAAACTATGGCTACACCTTC.

The chain joins TRBV7-8 to TRBJ1-5, with D hard to call. Germline V gives CDR1 SGHVS, CDR2 FQNEAQ. V was pared by 5 bases and J by 4 bases, with 12 bases between. The CDR3 runs to 14 residues. The CDR3 sequence: CASSLRASNQPQHF. Here the CDR3 DNA reads TGTGCCAGCAGCCTGAGGGCCTCAAATCAGCCCCAGCATTTT.

This clone was counted between two and nine times. The genes are TRBV18 and TRBJ1-1, with D perhaps TRBD1 (6 bases). Trimming shortened V by 6 bases and J by 5 bases, and 13 bases separated the two germline ends. Germline CDR1 and CDR2: KGHSH and LQKENI. There are 13 residues in the CDR3. The CDR3 spells CASSTGQGTEAFF. CDR3 DNA sequence: TGTGCCAGCTCCACAGGGCAAGGGACTGAAGCTTTCTTT.

The rearrangement joins TRBV5-1 to TRBJ2-7; maybe TRBD2 (6 bases). Per germline, CDR1 SGHRS and CDR2 YFSETQ. V was clipped by 2 bases and J by 4 bases, with 13 bases between them. The CDR3 covers 14 residues. CDR3 DNA: TGCGCCAGCAGCTTCGGGGGAGGATGGTACGAGCAGTACTTC. It encodes CASSFGGGWYEQYF.

The chain joins TRBV7-6 to TRBJ1-4; possibly TRBD1 for D (5 bases). CDR3 length: 13 amino acids. Germline CDR1 reads SGHVS; CDR2 reads FNYEAQ. The ends were cut back, 2 bases at V and 8 bases at J, with 9 bases in the middle. CDR3 residues: CASSLHGGEKLFF. CDR3 coding DNA: TGTGCCAGCAGCTTACACGGGGGGGAAAAACTGTTTTTT. Based on the CDR3 plus reference TRBV7-6 and TRBJ1-4, the full variable domain is GAGVSQSPRYKVTKRGQDVALRCDPISGHVSLYWYRQALGQGPEFLTYFNYEAQQDKSGLPNDRFSAERPEGSISTLTIQRTEQRDSAMYRCASSLHGGEKLFFGSGTQLSVL.

V gene TRBV14 combines with J gene TRBJ2-3; 7 bases agree with TRBD2. V lost 5 bases to trimming and J lost 2 bases; unmatched junction nucleotides: 7. Germline V gives CDR1 SGHDN, CDR2 FVKESK. CDR3 size: 15 residues. The chain's CDR3 is CASSTRSGTTDTQYF. CDR3 bases: TGTGCCAGCAGCACACGGAGCGGGACCACAGATACGCAGTATTTT.

The chain links TRBV5-1 to TRBJ1-1; D is undetermined. Germline V gene data show CDR1 as SGHRS and CDR2 as YFSETQ. Trimming pared 5 bases from V and 7 bases from J, leaving 15 bases between. The CDR3 spans 13 residues. Here the CDR3 DNA reads TGCGCCAGCAGTATCGTAGCGTCGGGTGAAGCTTTCTTT. Protein sequence: CASSIVASGEAFF.

V is TRBV6-1 and J is TRBJ1-2; 7 nucleotides align to TRBD1. The J segment lost 3 bases and the V segment lost 3 bases, leaving 1 base of the junction unmatched. Germline CDR1 reads MNHNS; CDR2 reads SASEGT. The CDR3 sequence is 13 residues long. The CDR3 region is CASSDRGDYGYTF. In DNA, the CDR3 is TGTGCCAGCAGTGACAGGGGGGACTATGGCTACACCTTC.

The V gene is TRBV6-4, the J gene TRBJ1-1; TRBD1 matches at 7 bases. CDR3 length: 13 amino acids. The germline CDR1 and CDR2 sequences are MRHNA and SNTAGT. V shed 5 bases, J shed 3 bases, and the junction held 3 bases outside the gene matches. The CDR3 region is CASSLDRDTEAFF. CDR3 sequence (DNA): TGTGCCAGCAGTTTAGACAGGGACACTGAAGCTTTCTTT.

The chain combines TRBV19 with TRBJ2-1; 9 positions match TRBD1. This CDR3 has 15 residues. From germline, CDR1 is LNHDA and CDR2 SQIVND (reference sequence). With 5 bases clipped from V and 7 bases from J, the junction kept 9 bases outside the gene matches. The CDR3 DNA reads as TGTGCCAGTAGTCTCGGGACAGGGCAGGTTAATGAGCAGTTCTTC. Amino acids: CASSLGTGQVNEQFF.

The V and J genes are TRBV28 and TRBJ2-7; perhaps TRBD1 as D (6 bases). Trimming shortened V by 3 bases and J by 2 bases, and 11 bases separated the two germline ends. CDR3 length equals 14 residues. CDR1 and CDR2 (germline): MDHEN, SYDVKM. The chain's CDR3 is CASSLTGPAYEQYF. The CDR3 region has the DNA TGTGCCAGCAGTTTGACAGGTCCGGCCTACGAGCAGTACTTC.

The chain couples TRBV6-5 to TRBJ2-2, with 8 bases identical to TRBD1. This CDR3 is 16 amino acids long. Trimming cost V 2 bases and J 5 bases; bases outside gene matches: 7. The germline gives CDR1 MNHEY, CDR2 SVGAGI. CDR3 DNA: TGTGCCAGCAGTTACCCCGGACAGGGTGGAACCGGGGAGCTGTTTTTT. Translated, it gives CASSYPGQGGTGELFF.

The gene calls are TRBV7-2 and TRBJ1-5; TRBD1 is a possible D gene (6 bases). The CDR3 covers 14 residues. Trimming took off 5 bases at V and 7 bases at J, with 15 bases between the two ends. Germline CDR1 SGHTA, CDR2 FQGNSA. The CDR3 reads CASSHKTGNQPQHF. In DNA, the CDR3 is TGTGCCAGCAGCCATAAAACAGGGAACCAGCCCCAGCATTTT.

The V and J genes are TRBV9 and TRBJ1-3, with a tentative D call TRBD1 (6 bases). The germline CDR1 and CDR2 sequences are SGDLS and YYNGEE. With 2 bases removed from V and 4 bases from J, the gap between germline ends came to 10 bases. This CDR3 spans 14 amino acids. CDR3 DNA: TGTGCCAGCAGCGTTGGGACAACGGGAAACACCATATATTTT. Protein: CASSVGTTGNTIYF.

This clone has a single count. The CDR3 sequence: CASSPGTSGIGEQYF. In nucleotides, the CDR3 is TGTGCCAGCTCACCAGGGACTAGCGGGATAGGAGAGCAGTACTTC. The chain combines TRBV18 with TRBJ2-7; TRBD2 aligns across 13 bases. Trimming removed 2 bases from V and 7 bases from J; junction bases left unmatched: 5. From germline, CDR1 is KGHSH and CDR2 LQKENI. The CDR3 runs to 15 residues.

The count of this clone is one. The rearrangement links TRBV7-9 to TRBJ1-2; no definite D call. V gave up 3 bases and J gave up 0 bases, with 11 bases separating them. The CDR3 spans 15 residues. Germline CDR1 reads SEHNR; CDR2 reads FQNEAQ (reference sequence). The DNA of the CDR3 is TGTGCCAGCAGCTTTAGGTCAGGCGCTAACTATGGCTACACCTTC. Protein product: CASSFRSGANYGYTF.

In its sample, this clone was seen once. This chain links TRBV13 with TRBJ2-1; maybe TRBD2 (6 bases). Deletions cut 3 bases from V and 9 bases from J, with 12 bases between. The germline V gene encodes CDR1 PRHDT and CDR2 FYEKMQ (reference sequence). The CDR3 runs 13 residues. The CDR3 DNA sequence: TGTGCCAGCAGCTTGCCCGACGGGAGTGAGCAGTTCTTC. Translating gives CASSLPDGSEQFF.

The chain combines TRBV6-1 with TRBJ2-7; TRBD1 agrees at 8 bases. The germline V gene encodes CDR1 MNHNS and CDR2 SASEGT. V lost 4 bases and J lost 2; bases outside the gene matches: 7. The CDR3 contains 15 residues. The CDR3 nucleotides read TGTGCCAGCAGTGTAAGACAGGGGCTCGCCTACGAGCAGTACTTC. Translation: CASSVRQGLAYEQYF.

The CDR3 DNA follows: TGTGCCAGCAGCCCAATAGCGGGAAAACCCTACAATGAGCAGTTCTTC. Protein product: CASSPIAGKPYNEQFF. J is TRBJ2-1 and V is TRBV11-2; the match to TRBD2 covers 8 bases. Trimming took 5 bases from V and 2 from J; bases not matched to a gene: 8. Germline loops: CDR1 SGHAT, CDR2 FQNNGV. The CDR3 consists of 16 residues.

This rearrangement joins TRBV5-1 to TRBJ2-2; 7 bases are shared with TRBD1. Germline assignment: CDR1 SGHRS and CDR2 YFSETQ. The V and J ends lost 4 bases and 5 bases, in that order; junction bases with no gene match: 2. This CDR3 has 13 residues. The DNA for the CDR3 is TGCGCCAGCAGCCCACAGGGGACCGGGGAGCTGTTTTTT. This encodes CASSPQGTGELFF.

The rearrangement uses TRBV6-5 and TRBJ2-3, with 9 nucleotides matching TRBD2. CDR1 and CDR2 (germline): MNHEY, SVGAGI. The CDR3 loop spans 15 amino acids. The junction had 4 bases not matched to a gene; V was cut back by 1 base and J by 5 bases. CDR3 DNA sequence: TGTGCCAGCAGTTACTGGCGGGGGGGAGAAGATACGCAGTATTTT. It encodes CASSYWRGGEDTQYF.